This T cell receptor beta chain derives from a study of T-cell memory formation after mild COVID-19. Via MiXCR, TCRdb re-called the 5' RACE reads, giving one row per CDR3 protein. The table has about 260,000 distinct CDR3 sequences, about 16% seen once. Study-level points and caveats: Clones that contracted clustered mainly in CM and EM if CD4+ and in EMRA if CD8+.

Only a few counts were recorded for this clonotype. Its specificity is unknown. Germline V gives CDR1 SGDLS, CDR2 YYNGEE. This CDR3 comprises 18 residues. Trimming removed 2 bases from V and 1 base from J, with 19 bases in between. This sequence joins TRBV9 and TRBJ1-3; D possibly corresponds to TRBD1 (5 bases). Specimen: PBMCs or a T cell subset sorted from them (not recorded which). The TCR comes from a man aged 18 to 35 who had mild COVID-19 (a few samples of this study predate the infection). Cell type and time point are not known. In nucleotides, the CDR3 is TGTGCCAGCAGCGTCGGCAGCTCCGGGACGATATCTGGAAACACCATATATTTT. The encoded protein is CASSVGSSGTISGNTIYF.